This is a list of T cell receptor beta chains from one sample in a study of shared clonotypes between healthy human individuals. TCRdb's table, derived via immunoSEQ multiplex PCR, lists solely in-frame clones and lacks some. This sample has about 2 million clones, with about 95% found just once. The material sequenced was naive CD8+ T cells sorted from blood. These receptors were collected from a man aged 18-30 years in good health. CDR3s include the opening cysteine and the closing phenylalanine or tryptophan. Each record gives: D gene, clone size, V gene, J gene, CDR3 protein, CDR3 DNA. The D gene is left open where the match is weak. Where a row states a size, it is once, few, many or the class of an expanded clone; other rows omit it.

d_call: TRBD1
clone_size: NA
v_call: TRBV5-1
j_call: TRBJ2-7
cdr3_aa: CASSPGTGSYEQYF
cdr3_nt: TGCGCCAGCAGCCCCGGGACAGGCTCCTACGAGCAGTACTTC

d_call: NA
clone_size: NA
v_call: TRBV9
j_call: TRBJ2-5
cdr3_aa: CASSVQGYSETQYF
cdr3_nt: TGTGCCAGCAGCGTTCAAGGGTATTCGGAGACCCAGTACTTC

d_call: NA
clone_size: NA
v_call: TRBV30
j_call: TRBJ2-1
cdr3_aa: CAWSGRGEGYEQFF
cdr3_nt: TGTGCCTGGTCTGGCAGGGGCGAGGGTTATGAGCAGTTCTTC

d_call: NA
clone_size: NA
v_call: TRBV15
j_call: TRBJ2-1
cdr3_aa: CATSRVKVLYNEQFF
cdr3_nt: TGTGCCACCAGCAGAGTAAAGGTCCTCTACAATGAGCAGTTCTTC

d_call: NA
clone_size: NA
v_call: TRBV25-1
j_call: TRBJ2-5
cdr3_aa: CASTAPQETQYF
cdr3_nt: TGTGCCAGCACAGCCCCTCAAGAGACCCAGTACTTC

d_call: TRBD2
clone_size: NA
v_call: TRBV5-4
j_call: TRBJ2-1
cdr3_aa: CASSPTSGGAKNEQFF
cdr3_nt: TGTGCCAGCAGCCCCACTAGCGGGGGGGCCAAGAATGAGCAGTTCTTC

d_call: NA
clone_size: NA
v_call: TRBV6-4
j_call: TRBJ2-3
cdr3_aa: CASSDSYPQDTQYF
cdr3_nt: TGTGCCAGCAGTGACTCGTACCCACAGGATACGCAGTATTTT

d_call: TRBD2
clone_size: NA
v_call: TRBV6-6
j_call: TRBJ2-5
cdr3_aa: CASSHLAGGLVETQYF
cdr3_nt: TGTGCCAGCAGTCACCTAGCGGGGGGGCTTGTAGAGACCCAGTACTTC

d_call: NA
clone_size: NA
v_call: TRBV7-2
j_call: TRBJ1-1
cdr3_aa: CASSFGVGNTEAFF
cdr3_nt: TGTGCCAGCAGCTTCGGCGTGGGAAACACTGAAGCTTTCTTT

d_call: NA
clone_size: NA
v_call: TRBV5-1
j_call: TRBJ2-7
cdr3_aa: CASSIGSEIEQYF
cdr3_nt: TGCGCCAGCAGCATAGGGAGTGAAATCGAGCAGTACTTC

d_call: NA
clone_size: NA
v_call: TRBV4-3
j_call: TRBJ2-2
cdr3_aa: CASSFQRGNTGELFF
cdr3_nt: TGCGCCAGCAGCTTCCAGCGAGGGAACACCGGGGAGCTGTTTTTT

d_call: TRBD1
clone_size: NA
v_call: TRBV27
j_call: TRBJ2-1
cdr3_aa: CASSGTGGLDEQFF
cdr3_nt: TGTGCCAGCAGTGGGACAGGGGGCTTGGATGAGCAGTTCTTC

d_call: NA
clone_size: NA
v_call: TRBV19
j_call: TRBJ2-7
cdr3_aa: CARYGGHYEQYF
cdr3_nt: TGTGCCAGATATGGGGGCCACTACGAGCAGTACTTC

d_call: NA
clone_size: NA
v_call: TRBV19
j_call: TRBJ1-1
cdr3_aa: CASSISPGPENTEAFF
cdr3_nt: TGTGCCAGTAGTATATCCCCGGGACCGGAGAACACTGAAGCTTTCTTT

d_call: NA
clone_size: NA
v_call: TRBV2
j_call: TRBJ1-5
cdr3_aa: CASRDRSNQPQHF
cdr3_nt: TGTGCCAGCAGGGACAGATCCAATCAGCCCCAGCATTTT

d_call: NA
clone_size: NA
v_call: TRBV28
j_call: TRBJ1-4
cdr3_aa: CASSQRAIQVEKLFF
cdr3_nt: TGTGCCAGCAGTCAACGAGCTATACAGGTCGAAAAACTGTTTTTT

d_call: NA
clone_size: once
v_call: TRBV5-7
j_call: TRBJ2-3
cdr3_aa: CASNQWGSCTDTQYF
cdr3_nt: TGTGCCAGCAACCAATGGGGGTCCTGCACAGATACGCAGTATTTT

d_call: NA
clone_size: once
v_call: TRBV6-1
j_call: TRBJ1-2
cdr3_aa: CASSSDRLYGYTF
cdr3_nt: TGTGCCAGCAGCAGTGACAGGCTGTATGGCTACACCTTC

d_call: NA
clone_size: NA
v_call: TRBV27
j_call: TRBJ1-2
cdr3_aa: CASSLTWPGQGDGYTF
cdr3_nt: TGTGCCAGCAGTCTTACCTGGCCGGGGCAGGGCGATGGCTACACCTTC

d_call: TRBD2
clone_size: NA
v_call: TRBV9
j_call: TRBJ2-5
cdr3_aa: CASSIGLAGTLVETQYF
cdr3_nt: TGTGCCAGCAGCATTGGACTAGCGGGTACGCTGGTGGAGACCCAGTACTTC

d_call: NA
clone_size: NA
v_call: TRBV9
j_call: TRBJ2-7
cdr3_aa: CASSSSGEQYF
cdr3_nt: TGTGCCAGCAGCAGTAGTGGGGAGCAGTACTTC

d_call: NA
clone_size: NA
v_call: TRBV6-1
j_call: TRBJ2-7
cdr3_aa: CASSVITSYEQYF
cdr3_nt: TGTGCCAGCAGTGTCATCACAAGTTACGAGCAGTACTTC

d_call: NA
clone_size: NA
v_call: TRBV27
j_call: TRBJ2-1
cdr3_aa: CASMIVGGYNEQFF
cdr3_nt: TGTGCCAGCATGATAGTCGGTGGTTACAATGAGCAGTTCTTC

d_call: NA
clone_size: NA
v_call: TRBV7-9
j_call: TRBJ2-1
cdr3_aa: CASSLGPTPNEQFF
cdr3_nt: TGTGCCAGCAGTCTCGGTCCCACCCCCAATGAGCAGTTCTTC

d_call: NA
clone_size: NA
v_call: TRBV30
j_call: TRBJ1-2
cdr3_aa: CASDGFLYGYTF
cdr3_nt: TGTGCCTCGGACGGATTTCTCTATGGCTACACCTTC

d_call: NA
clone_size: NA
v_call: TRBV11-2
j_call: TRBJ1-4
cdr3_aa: CASSFGGGRNEKLFF
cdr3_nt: TGTGCCAGCAGCTTTGGGGGGGGTCGTAATGAAAAACTGTTTTTT

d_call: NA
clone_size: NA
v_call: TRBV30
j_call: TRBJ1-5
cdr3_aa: CAWSPPNSGNQPQHF
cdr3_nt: TGTGCCTGGAGTCCCCCTAACAGCGGGAATCAGCCCCAGCATTTT

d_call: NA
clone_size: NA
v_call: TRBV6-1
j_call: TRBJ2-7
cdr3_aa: CASSGGIPTYEQYF
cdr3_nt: TGTGCCAGCAGTGGGGGAATTCCCACCTACGAGCAGTACTTC

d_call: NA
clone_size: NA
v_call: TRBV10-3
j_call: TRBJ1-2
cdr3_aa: CAISEQGSSYGYTF
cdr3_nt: TGTGCCATCAGTGAACAGGGATCCTCCTATGGCTACACCTTC

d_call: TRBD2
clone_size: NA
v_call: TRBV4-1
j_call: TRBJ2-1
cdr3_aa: CASSPLAGEPNEQFF
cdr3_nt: TGCGCCAGCAGCCCCCTAGCGGGGGAGCCCAATGAGCAGTTCTTC

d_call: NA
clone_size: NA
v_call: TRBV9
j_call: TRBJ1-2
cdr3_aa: CASSASYSGARDYGYTF
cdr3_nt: TGTGCCAGCAGCGCCTCGTATTCGGGGGCGCGGGACTATGGCTACACCTTC

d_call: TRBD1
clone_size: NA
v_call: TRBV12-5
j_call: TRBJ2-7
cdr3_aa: CASGLVPGQGLEQYF
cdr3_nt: TGTGCTAGTGGTTTGGTACCGGGACAGGGCCTCGAGCAGTACTTC

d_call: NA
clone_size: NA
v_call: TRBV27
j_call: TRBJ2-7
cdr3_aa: CASSGDSYEQYF
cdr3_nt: TGTGCCAGCAGTGGAGACTCCTACGAGCAGTACTTC

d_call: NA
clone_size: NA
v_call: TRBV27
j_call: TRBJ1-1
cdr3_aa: CASSLTEDTEAFF
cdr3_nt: TGTGCCAGCAGTTTAACAGAGGACACTGAAGCTTTCTTT

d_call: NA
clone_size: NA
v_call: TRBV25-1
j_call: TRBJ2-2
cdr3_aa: CASSEGWVTGELFF
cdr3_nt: TGTGCCAGCAGTGAAGGATGGGTAACCGGGGAGCTGTTTTTT

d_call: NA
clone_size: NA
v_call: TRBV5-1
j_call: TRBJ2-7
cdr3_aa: CASSPAEPGHKFYEQYF
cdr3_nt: TGCGCCAGCAGCCCTGCGGAACCGGGACACAAATTCTACGAGCAGTACTTC

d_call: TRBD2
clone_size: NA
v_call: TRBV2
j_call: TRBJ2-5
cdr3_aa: CASGGLAEETQYF
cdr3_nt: TGTGCCAGCGGCGGACTAGCGGAAGAGACCCAGTACTTC

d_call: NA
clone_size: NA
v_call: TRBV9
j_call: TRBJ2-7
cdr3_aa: CASSVTGSFVNEQYF
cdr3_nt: TGTGCCAGCAGCGTAACAGGTTCATTCGTAAACGAGCAGTACTTC

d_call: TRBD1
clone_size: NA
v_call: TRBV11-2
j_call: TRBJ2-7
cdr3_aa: CASSFGTGGFYEQYF
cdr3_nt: TGTGCCAGCAGCTTCGGGACAGGGGGTTTCTACGAGCAGTACTTC

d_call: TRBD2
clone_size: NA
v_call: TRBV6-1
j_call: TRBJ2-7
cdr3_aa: CASSDLLAGGVYEQYF
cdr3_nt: TGTGCCAGCAGTGACCTACTAGCGGGAGGGGTCTACGAGCAGTACTTC

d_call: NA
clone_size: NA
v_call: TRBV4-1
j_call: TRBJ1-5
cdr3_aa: CASSQGIPHQPQHF
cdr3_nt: TGCGCCAGCAGCCAAGGAATCCCCCATCAGCCCCAGCATTTT

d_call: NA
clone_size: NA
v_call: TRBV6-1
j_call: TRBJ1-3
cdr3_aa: CASNGGNTIYF
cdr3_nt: TGTGCCAGCAACGGGGGAAACACCATATATTTT

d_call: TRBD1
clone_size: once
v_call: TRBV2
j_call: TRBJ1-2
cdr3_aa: CATPDGQGENYGYTF
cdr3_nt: TGTGCCACCCCGGACGGACAGGGGGAAAACTATGGCTACACCTTC

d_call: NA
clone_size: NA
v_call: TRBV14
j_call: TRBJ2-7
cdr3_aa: CASSQFQPGYEQYF
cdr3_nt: TGTGCCAGCAGCCAATTCCAACCTGGCTACGAGCAGTACTTC

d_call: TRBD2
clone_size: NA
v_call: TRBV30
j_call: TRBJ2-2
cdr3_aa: CAWSGLLGAGKWARTGELFF
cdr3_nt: TGTGCCTGGAGTGGCCTCTTAGGAGCGGGAAAGTGGGCACGGACCGGGGAGCTGTTTTTT

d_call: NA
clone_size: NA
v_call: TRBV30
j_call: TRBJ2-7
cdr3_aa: CAWSVGGSLIYEQYF
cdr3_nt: TGTGCCTGGAGTGTGGGGGGTTCCCTCATCTACGAGCAGTACTTC

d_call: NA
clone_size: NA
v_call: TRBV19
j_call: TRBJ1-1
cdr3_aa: CASTTWQSTEAFF
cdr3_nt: TGTGCCAGTACCACGTGGCAGAGTACTGAAGCTTTCTTT

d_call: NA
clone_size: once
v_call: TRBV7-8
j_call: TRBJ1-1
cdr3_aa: CASSLKDPRVTEAFF
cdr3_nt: TGTGCCAGCAGCTTAAAGGACCCCCGGGTGACTGAAGCTTTCTTT

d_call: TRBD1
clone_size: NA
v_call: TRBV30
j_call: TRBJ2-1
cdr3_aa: CAWKKQQGIYNEQFF
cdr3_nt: TGTGCCTGGAAAAAACAACAGGGGATCTACAATGAGCAGTTCTTC

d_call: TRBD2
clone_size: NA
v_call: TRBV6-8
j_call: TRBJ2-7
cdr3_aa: CASSYSFRAGDYFRSEQYF
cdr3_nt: TGTGCCAGCAGTTACTCGTTTCGAGCGGGAGATTACTTTAGGTCCGAGCAGTACTTC

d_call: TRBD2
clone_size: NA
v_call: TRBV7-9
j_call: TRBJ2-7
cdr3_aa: CASSLAWTSGGDEQYF
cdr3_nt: TGTGCCAGCAGCTTAGCCTGGACTAGCGGGGGGGACGAGCAGTACTTC

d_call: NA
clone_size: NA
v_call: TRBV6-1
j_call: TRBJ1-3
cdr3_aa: CASSEWGLNSGNTIYF
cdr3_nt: TGTGCCAGCAGTGAATGGGGTCTTAACTCTGGAAACACCATATATTTT

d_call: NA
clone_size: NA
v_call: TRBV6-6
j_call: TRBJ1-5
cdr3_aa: CAIGGNSGNQPQHF
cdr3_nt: TGTGCCATCGGAGGGAACTCGGGGAATCAGCCCCAGCATTTT

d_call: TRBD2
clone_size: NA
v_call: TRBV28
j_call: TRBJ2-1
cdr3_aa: CASSSRTSGGTDEQFF
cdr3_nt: TGTGCCAGCAGTTCCCGGACTAGCGGGGGGACCGATGAGCAGTTCTTC

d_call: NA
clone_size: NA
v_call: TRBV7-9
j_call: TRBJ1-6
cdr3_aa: CASSLLNSPLHF
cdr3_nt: TGTGCCAGCAGCCTTCTAAATTCACCCCTCCACTTT